This T cell receptor (beta chain) was sequenced during a study of Tregs in tolerant kidney transplant recipients. V was shortened by 5 bases and J by 1 base, with 8 bases between the two germline ends. This CDR3 is 13 amino acids long. CDR1 and CDR2 from the germline V gene are SGHTA and FQGTGA. Unstimulated Tregs (CD4+CD25+CD127-) and CD4+CD25- non-Tregs were sorted from PBMCs. Repertoires were generated with immunoSEQ multiplex PCR, while TCRdb's copy carries only in-frame clones and drops some. The table lists about 94,000 clones, approximately 94% of them singletons, with 0.46% in the top ten. The TCR was taken from a human donor who received a combined kidney and bone marrow transplant. Here the sequenced sample was CD4+ T cells from blood, taken before the transplant. The V gene is TRBV7-3, the J gene TRBJ1-2; D gene unclear. This CDR3 is CASSRPNNYGYTF. For the CDR3, the DNA is TGTGCCAGCAGCCGCCCTAATAACTATGGCTACACCTTC.